One and the same sample provided the 32 T cell receptor beta chains below, sequenced in a study of blood T cell repertoires in COVID-19. Using immunoSEQ multiplex PCR, the repertoire was profiled, and TCRdb retains in-frame clones only, with some absent. The table has over 350,000 clones, 80% to 90% seen once. Sequencing used peripheral blood. The receptors here all came from a woman in her twenties or thirties with acute or convalescent COVID-19.

This clone showed up just a few times. This chain connects TRBV7-6 to TRBJ2-1, with 8 positions matching TRBD1. The junction had 9 bases not matched to a gene; V was cut back by 3 bases and J by 8 bases. The CDR3 is 15 amino acids. Looked up from germline, CDR1 is SGHVS and CDR2 is FNYEAQ. The CDR3 DNA follows: TGTGCCAGCAGCTTTGTCAGGGGGCTTGTTCATGAGCAGTTCTTC. It yields the protein CASSFVRGLVHEQFF.

V and J are TRBV19 and TRBJ2-5; maybe TRBD2 (6 bases). CDR1 and CDR2 (germline): LNHDA, SQIVND (reference sequence). This CDR3 is built from 15 residues. V shed 7 bases and J shed 2 bases, with 17 bases lying between them. The DNA of the CDR3 is TGTGCCAGTACAACGGGTCGGGGGTTGCAAGAGACCCAGTACTTC. This codes for CASTTGRGLQETQYF.

Points on this clone: Distinct nucleotide sequences in the sample also encode this CDR3. The chain couples TRBV5-1 to TRBJ2-7; 10 bases line up with TRBD1. Germline V gene lookup returns CDR1 SGHRS and CDR2 YFSETQ. V was clipped by 1 base and J by 3 bases; unmatched bases: 1. This CDR3 contains 14 residues. The CDR3: CASSLWTGGYEQYF. The CDR3 DNA reads as TGCGCCAGCAGCTTGTGGACAGGGGGCTACGAGCAGTACTTC.

The V gene is TRBV10-3, the J gene TRBJ1-1; no clear D gene. The germline V gene encodes CDR1 ENHRY and CDR2 SYGVKD. Trimming took 2 bases from V and 7 from J, leaving 11 bases between them. The CDR3 consists of 13 residues. The CDR3 nucleotides are TGTGCCATCAGTGAGGGGGAGTCTAATGAAGCTTTCTTT. It yields the protein CAISEGESNEAFF.

The chain has TRBV24-1 and TRBJ2-1, with a tentative D call TRBD2 (7 bases). The germline V gene has CDR1 KGHDR and CDR2 SFDVKD. V gave up 6 bases and J gave up 6 bases, with 11 bases separating them. The CDR3 length is 13 residues. CDR3 bases: TGTGCCACCAGTCCCCGGGGGGCCAATGAGCAGTTCTTC. It yields the protein CATSPRGANEQFF.

The rearrangement joins TRBV3-1 (or the pseudogene TRBV3-2) to TRBJ2-7; TRBD2 agrees at 8 bases. This CDR3 is 13 amino acids long. V lost 1 base to trimming and J lost 6 bases; unmatched junction nucleotides: 2. Germline V gene lookup returns CDR1 LGHDT and CDR2 YNNKEL (reference sequence). The CDR3 here is CASSQVGGAEQYF. The DNA for the CDR3 is TGTGCCAGCAGCCAAGTCGGGGGGGCCGAGCAGTACTTC.

The gene calls are TRBV28 and TRBJ1-5; D is ambiguous. Trimming pared 5 bases from V and 0 bases from J, leaving 8 bases between. This CDR3 is 14 amino acids long. CDR1 is MDHEN and CDR2 is SYDVKM in the germline V gene. The CDR3 DNA reads TGTGCCAGCAGTCCGAGGGTTAGCAATCAGCCCCAGCATTTT. This encodes CASSPRVSNQPQHF.

This rearrangement joins TRBV12-1 to TRBJ2-7; TRBD2 is the table's D call, not checked against the DNA. TRBV12-1 is designated a pseudogene. The CDR3 is 12 residues long. The CDR3 region is CARIGGPYEQYF. For the CDR3, the DNA is TGTGCCAGGATCGGGGGTCCCTACGAGCAGTACTTC.

This chain links TRBV7-3 with TRBJ2-2; D is perhaps TRBD1 (5 bases). Germline V gene data show CDR1 as SGHTA and CDR2 as FQGTGA. V was pared by 5 bases and J by 6 bases, with 19 bases between. The CDR3 spans 16 residues. The CDR3 sequence: CASSHGRSGFPGELFF. The CDR3 nucleotides are TGTGCCAGCAGCCATGGTCGTTCAGGGTTCCCCGGGGAGCTGTTTTTT. Together with reference TRBV7-3 and TRBJ2-2, the CDR3 gives the full variable domain: GAGVSQTPSNKVTEKGKYVELRCDPISGHTALYWYRQSLGQGPEFLIYFQGTGAADDSGLPNDRFFAVRPEGSVSTLKIQRTERGDSAVYLCASSHGRSGFPGELFFGEGSRLTVL.

The genes are TRBV30 and TRBJ1-1; a possible D gene is TRBD1 (5 bases). Germline CDR1 reads GTSNPN; CDR2 reads SVGIG (reference sequence). CDR3 size: 14 residues. V was cut by 2 bases and J by 3 bases, with 13 bases left in between. The CDR3 region has the DNA TGTGCCTGGAGTCCAGGGAGGGAATACACTGAAGCTTTCTTT. Amino acids: CAWSPGREYTEAFF.

This chain links TRBV9 with TRBJ1-2; D is unresolved. Germline V lookup: CDR1 SGDLS, CDR2 YYNGEE. The V end was cut by 2 bases, the J end by 8 bases, with 10 bases between. CDR3 length: 12 amino acids. CDR3: CASSVPGGGYTF. The CDR3 DNA sequence: TGTGCCAGCAGCGTCCCTGGAGGGGGCTACACCTTC.

This chain connects TRBV20-1 to TRBJ2-1, with TRBD2 identical over 7 bases. In germline, CDR1 is DFQATT, CDR2 SNEGSKA (reference sequence). The V segment lost 3 bases and the J segment 6 bases; nucleotides outside the gene matches: 2. The CDR3 spans 12 residues. The DNA of the CDR3 is TGCAGTGCTAGTCCGGGGGGCAATGAGCAGTTCTTC. Translation gives CSASPGGNEQFF.

The chain combines TRBV5-1 with TRBJ1-1, with 9 bases lining up with TRBD1. The CDR3 loop spans 15 amino acids. The ends lost 4 bases at V and 1 base at J; junction bases unmatched: 5. Germline V CDR1 and CDR2: SGHRS, YFSETQ. CDR3 sequence reads: CASSSLDRGNTEAFF. The CDR3 DNA sequence: TGCGCCAGCAGCAGCTTGGACAGGGGGAACACTGAAGCTTTCTTT.

This chain uses TRBV11-3 with TRBJ2-1; D unresolved. The germline V gene encodes CDR1 SGHNT and CDR2 YENEEA. Deletions cut 0 bases from V and 4 bases from J, with 4 bases between. The CDR3 totals 13 residues. The CDR3: CASSLDGYNEQFF. CDR3 nucleotides: TGTGCCAGCAGCTTAGACGGGTACAATGAGCAGTTCTTC.

This rearrangement joins TRBV4-1 to TRBJ2-1; D is possibly TRBD2 (6 bases). Trimming took off 4 bases at V and 4 bases at J, with 11 bases between the two ends. Germline V CDR1 and CDR2: MGHRA, YSYEKL. This CDR3 region has 14 residues. The CDR3 DNA reads TGCGCCAGCAGCCCGTCGCGGGGTTACAATGAGCAGTTCTTC. The encoded protein is CASSPSRGYNEQFF.

The rearrangement links TRBV4-1 to TRBJ1-6, with 10 bases fitting TRBD1. Trimming took 0 bases from V and 10 from J; bases not matched to a gene: 15. Germline V gene lookup returns CDR1 MGHRA and CDR2 YSYEKL. The CDR3 contains 19 residues. The CDR3 is CASSQEIVNVGTGESPLHF. For the CDR3, the DNA is TGCGCCAGCAGCCAAGAGATCGTGAATGTTGGGACAGGGGAATCACCCCTCCACTTT.

Worth noting for this clone: The same CDR3 is also encoded by other DNA sequences in this sample. This rearrangement joins TRBV6-5 to TRBJ2-7; 7 bases are shared with TRBD1. The CDR3 extends over 15 amino acids. CDR1 and CDR2 (germline): MNHEY, SVGAGI. The junction had 6 bases not matched to a gene; V was cut back by 0 bases and J by 4 bases. In nucleotides, the CDR3 is TGTGCCAGCAGTTACTCGACAGGGATGTCTTACGAGCAGTACTTC. Its protein is CASSYSTGMSYEQYF.

The V gene is TRBV3-1 (or the pseudogene TRBV3-2), the J gene TRBJ2-7; TRBD2 agrees at 15 bases. The germline V gene encodes CDR1 LGHDT and CDR2 YNNKEL (reference sequence). V lost 4 bases, J lost 9 bases, and 4 bases stayed unmatched. This CDR3 has 14 amino acids. The CDR3 nucleotides are TGTGCCAGCAGCCCCGGACTAGCGGGGGGGCCGCAGTACTTC. Translated: CASSPGLAGGPQYF.

The table lists this clone with a few counts. The gene calls are TRBV20-1 and TRBJ2-1, with 7 positions matching TRBD1. The germline V gene has CDR1 DFQATT and CDR2 SNEGSKA (reference sequence). The junction had 5 bases not matched to a gene; V was cut back by 6 bases and J by 9 bases. This CDR3 comprises 11 residues. The CDR3 protein is CSAPTGREQFF. The CDR3 region has the DNA TGCAGTGCCCCGACAGGGCGTGAGCAGTTCTTC.

This clone was recorded a few times. The J gene is TRBJ2-7, the V gene TRBV6-5; the match to TRBD2 covers 9 bases. V was clipped by 4 bases and J by 9 bases; unmatched bases: 13. CDR1 is MNHEY and CDR2 is SVGAGI in the germline V gene. The CDR3 sequence is 15 residues long. The CDR3 here is CASSSTGSGGSMQYF. CDR3 coding DNA: TGTGCCAGCAGTTCCACGGGTAGCGGGGGATCAATGCAGTACTTC.

The chain recombines TRBV18 with TRBJ1-2, with D possibly TRBD1 on 6 matching bases. V lost 5 bases and J lost 8, with 15 bases in between. Germline CDR1 KGHSH, CDR2 LQKENI. This CDR3 is built from 13 residues. The CDR3 nucleotides are TGTGCCAGCTCAGCTGACAGGCTACAGGGCTACACCTTC. It is translated as CASSADRLQGYTF.

J is TRBJ2-5 and V is TRBV6-5, with D possibly TRBD1 on 6 matching bases. Germline V gene data show CDR1 as MNHEY and CDR2 as SVGAGI. CDR3 size: 14 residues. V lost 6 bases and J lost 5, with 16 bases in between. CDR3 nucleotide sequence: TGTGCCAGCAGGGCTCGAATAGGGGGTGAGACCCAGTACTTC. Protein: CASRARIGGETQYF.

The V gene is TRBV3-1 (or the pseudogene TRBV3-2), the J gene TRBJ2-5; D is unresolved. CDR3 length equals 11 residues. Per germline, CDR1 LGHDT and CDR2 YNNKEL (reference sequence). V lost 3 bases to trimming and J lost 5 bases, with 4 bases between them. The CDR3 is CASSHRETQYF. CDR3 nucleotides: TGTGCCAGCAGCCACCGGGAGACCCAGTACTTC.

The sample holds a few counts of this clone. This rearrangement joins TRBV5-1 to TRBJ2-7, with D maybe TRBD1 (6 bases). The CDR3 runs to 13 residues. Trimming cost V 4 bases and J 5 bases, with 13 bases left between them. The germline CDR1 and CDR2 sequences are SGHRS and YFSETQ. CDR3 sequence reads: CASSPGPGDEQYF. The CDR3 DNA reads as TGCGCCAGCAGCCCAGGGCCAGGGGACGAGCAGTACTTC.

This chain links TRBV6-4 with TRBJ1-1; D may be TRBD1 (6 bases). The CDR3 covers 13 residues. V dropped 8 bases and J dropped 2 bases, with 12 bases sitting between them. The germline V gene has CDR1 MRHNA and CDR2 SNTAGT. CDR3 sequence reads: CASLGGVNTEAFF. DNA of the CDR3: TGTGCCAGCTTAGGGGGGGTAAACACTGAAGCTTTCTTT.

The chain is built from TRBV6-5 and TRBJ1-3; 8 nucleotides align to TRBD1. Germline V gene data show CDR1 as MNHEY and CDR2 as SVGAGI. V lost 4 bases, J lost 3 bases, and 5 bases stayed unmatched. CDR3 length: 15 residues. CDR3 loop: CASSSDRGGGNTIYF. The CDR3 region has the DNA TGTGCCAGCAGTTCCGACAGGGGTGGTGGAAACACCATATATTTT.

V gene TRBV14 combines with J gene TRBJ2-1; possible D gene TRBD1, 6 bases. V lost 4 bases to trimming and J lost 10 bases, with 11 bases between them. Germline assignment: CDR1 SGHDN and CDR2 FVKESK. This CDR3 contains 12 residues. The CDR3 DNA reads TGTGCCAGCAGCCCCCAGGGGCGAGAGCAGTTCTTC. Its translation: CASSPQGREQFF.

CDR3 loop: CAWRTGLTNEKLFF. The CDR3 DNA reads TGTGCCTGGAGAACAGGGTTAACTAATGAAAAACTGTTTTTT. The chain uses TRBV30 and TRBJ1-4, with D possibly TRBD1 on 6 matching bases. The CDR3 length is 14 residues. Trimming stripped 3 bases from V and 1 base from J, with 9 bases between. Germline V gene sequence: CDR1 GTSNPN, CDR2 SVGIG (reference sequence).

The gene calls are TRBV24-1 and TRBJ2-1; 7 bases fit TRBD1. Germline V gives CDR1 KGHDR, CDR2 SFDVKD. V shed 2 bases, J shed 7 bases, and the junction held 10 bases outside the gene matches. This CDR3 is 16 amino acids long. The CDR3 nucleotides read TGTGCCACCAGTGATTCCGGGACAGCCTGGGGGAATGAGCAGTTCTTC. Protein: CATSDSGTAWGNEQFF.

For this clone: The junction does not match germline at one end; this may be a read error. The J gene is TRBJ2-1, the V gene TRBV7-2; 14 bases are shared with TRBD2. The germline CDR1 and CDR2 sequences are SGHTA and FQGNSA. This CDR3 is 14 amino acids long. CDR3 protein: CASSSGLAGAHYLF. DNA of the CDR3: TGTGCCAGCAGCTCGGGACTAGCGGGGGCCCACTATCTCTTC.

This clone was seen a single time. The rearrangement joins TRBV24-1 to TRBJ2-1; tentative D call: TRBD2 (7 bases). V dropped 4 bases and J dropped 8 bases, with 14 bases sitting between them. Germline V gives CDR1 KGHDR, CDR2 SFDVKD. The length of the CDR3 is 14 residues. CDR3 DNA sequence: TGTGCCACCAGTGACAGTCCGGGGGGCTATGAGCAGTTCTTC. Its translation: CATSDSPGGYEQFF.

DNA for the CDR3: TGTGCCAGCAGTGAGGGGGCGGTTGCTGAAGCTTTCTTT. Translated: CASSEGAVAEAFF. V and J are TRBV28 and TRBJ1-1, with 7 bases matching TRBD1. Germline assignment: CDR1 MDHEN and CDR2 SYDVKM. The CDR3 loop spans 13 amino acids. Germline trimming cut 5 bases from V and 6 bases from J; bases unmatched to any gene: 6.